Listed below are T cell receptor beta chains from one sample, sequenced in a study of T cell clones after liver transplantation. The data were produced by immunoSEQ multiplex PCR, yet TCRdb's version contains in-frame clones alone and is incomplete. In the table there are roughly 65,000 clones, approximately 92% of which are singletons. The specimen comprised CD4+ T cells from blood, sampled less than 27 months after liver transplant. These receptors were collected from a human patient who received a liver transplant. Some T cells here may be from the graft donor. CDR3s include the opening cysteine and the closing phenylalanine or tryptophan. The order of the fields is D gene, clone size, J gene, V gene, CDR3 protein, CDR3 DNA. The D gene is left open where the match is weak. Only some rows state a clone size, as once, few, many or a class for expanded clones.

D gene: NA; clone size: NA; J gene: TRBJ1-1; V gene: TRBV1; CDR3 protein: CTSSQEMGGTNTEAFF; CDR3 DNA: TGCACCAGCAGCCAAGAAATGGGAGGGACGAACACTGAAGCTTTCTTT
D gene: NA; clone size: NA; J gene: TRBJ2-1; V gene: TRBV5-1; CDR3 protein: CASSLFGTDTQFF; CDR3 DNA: TGCGCCAGCAGCCTCTTCGGTACAGACACGCAGTTCTTC
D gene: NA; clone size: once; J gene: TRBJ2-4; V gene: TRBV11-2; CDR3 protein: CASSLSGAHAKNIQYF; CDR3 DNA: TGTGCCAGCAGCTTATCTGGGGCGCATGCCAAAAACATTCAGTACTTC
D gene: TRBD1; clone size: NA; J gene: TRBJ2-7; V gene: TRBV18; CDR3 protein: CASSSGTGGASYEQYF; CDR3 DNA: TGTGCCAGCTCATCCGGGACAGGGGGAGCTTCCTACGAGCAGTACTTC
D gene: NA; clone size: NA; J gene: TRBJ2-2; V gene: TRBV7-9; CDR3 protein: CASSSTGTGELFF; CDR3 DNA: TGTGCCAGCAGCTCCACAGGGACCGGGGAGCTGTTTTTT
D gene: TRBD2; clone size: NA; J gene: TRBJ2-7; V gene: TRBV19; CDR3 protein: CARTGTSGSYEQYF; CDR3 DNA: TGTGCCAGAACCGGGACTAGCGGGAGTTACGAGCAGTACTTC
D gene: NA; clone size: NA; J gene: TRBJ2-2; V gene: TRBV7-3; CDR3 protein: CASSRDSFPGELFF; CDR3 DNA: TGTGCCAGCAGCCGGGACTCTTTCCCCGGGGAGCTGTTTTTT
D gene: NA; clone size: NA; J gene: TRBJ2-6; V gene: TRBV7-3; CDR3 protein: CASSLAVSGANVLTF; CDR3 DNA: TGTGCCAGCAGCTTAGCCGTATCTGGGGCCAACGTCCTGACTTTC
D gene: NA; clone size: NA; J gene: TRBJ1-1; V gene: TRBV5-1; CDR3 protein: CASSLGTVQAEAFF; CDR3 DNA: TGCGCCAGCAGCCTAGGGACGGTTCAGGCTGAAGCTTTCTTT
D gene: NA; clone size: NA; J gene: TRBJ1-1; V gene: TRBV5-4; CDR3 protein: CASSSSGTRETEAFF; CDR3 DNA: TGTGCCAGCAGCTCTTCCGGGACACGGGAGACTGAAGCTTTCTTT
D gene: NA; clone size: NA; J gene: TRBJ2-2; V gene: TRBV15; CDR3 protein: CATSRISLGELFF; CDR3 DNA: TGTGCCACCAGCAGAATTAGCCTCGGGGAGCTGTTTTTT
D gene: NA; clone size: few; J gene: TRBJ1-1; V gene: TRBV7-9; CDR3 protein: CASSLDSTTTEAFF; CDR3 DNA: TGTGCCAGCAGCTTAGATTCTACGACCACTGAAGCTTTCTTT
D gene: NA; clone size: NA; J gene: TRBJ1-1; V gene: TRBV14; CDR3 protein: CASSRPGSSNTEAFF; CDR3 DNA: TGTGCCAGCAGCCGACCAGGTTCGTCGAACACTGAAGCTTTCTTT
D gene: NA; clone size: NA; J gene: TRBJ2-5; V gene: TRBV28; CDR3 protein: CASSLGGGETQYF; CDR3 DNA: TGTGCCAGCAGTTTGGGGGGCGGGGAGACCCAGTACTTC
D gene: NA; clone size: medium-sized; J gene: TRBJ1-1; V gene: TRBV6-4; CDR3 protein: CASSYRVGDTEAFF; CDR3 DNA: TGTGCCAGCAGTTACAGGGTCGGCGACACTGAAGCTTTCTTT
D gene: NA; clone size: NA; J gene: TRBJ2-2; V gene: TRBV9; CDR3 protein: CASSVAPAGSAGELFF; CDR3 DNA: TGTGCCAGCAGCGTAGCCCCCGCAGGTAGCGCCGGGGAGCTGTTTTTT
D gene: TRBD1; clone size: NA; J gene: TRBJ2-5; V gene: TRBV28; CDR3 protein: CASTYLRGRGRQETQYF; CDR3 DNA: TGTGCCAGTACTTACTTGCGGGGCAGGGGGCGGCAAGAGACCCAGTACTTC
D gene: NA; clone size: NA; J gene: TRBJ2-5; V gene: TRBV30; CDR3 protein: CAWTSLETQYF; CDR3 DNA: TGTGCCTGGACTAGCCTGGAGACCCAGTACTTC
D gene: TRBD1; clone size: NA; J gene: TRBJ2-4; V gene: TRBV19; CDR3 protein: CASSPRDRQNIQYF; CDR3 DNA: TGTGCCAGTAGTCCCCGGGACAGGCAAAACATTCAGTACTTC
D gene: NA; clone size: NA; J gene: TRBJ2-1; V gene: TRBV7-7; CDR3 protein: CASSLLQDANEQFF; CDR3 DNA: TGTGCCAGCAGCTTATTACAGGATGCGAATGAGCAGTTCTTC
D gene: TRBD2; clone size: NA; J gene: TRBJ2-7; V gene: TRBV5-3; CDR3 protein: CARSLYSRGLTSGRSYEQYF; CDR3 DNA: TGTGCCAGAAGCTTATATTCCAGGGGCTTGACTAGCGGGAGGTCCTACGAGCAGTACTTC
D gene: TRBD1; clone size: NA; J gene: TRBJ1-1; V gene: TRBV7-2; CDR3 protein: CASSGGQGGNTEAFF; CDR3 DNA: TGTGCCAGCAGCGGAGGGCAGGGGGGTAACACTGAAGCTTTCTTT
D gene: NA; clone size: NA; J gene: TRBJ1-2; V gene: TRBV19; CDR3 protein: CASSMWNYGYTF; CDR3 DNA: TGTGCCAGTAGTATGTGGAACTATGGCTACACCTTC
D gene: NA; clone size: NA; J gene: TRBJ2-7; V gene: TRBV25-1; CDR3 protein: CASSEGPYEQYF; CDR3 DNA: TGTGCCAGCAGTGAAGGCCCCTACGAGCAGTACTTC
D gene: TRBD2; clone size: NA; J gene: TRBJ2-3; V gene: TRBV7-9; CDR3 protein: CASSLQSGSSDTQYF; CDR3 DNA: TGTGCCAGCAGCTTGCAGAGCGGGAGCAGTGATACGCAGTATTTT
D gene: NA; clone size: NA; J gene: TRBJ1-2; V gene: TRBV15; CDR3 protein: CATSTHSGVVYYGYTF; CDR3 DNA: TGTGCCACCAGCACCCATTCAGGGGTAGTATACTATGGCTACACCTTC
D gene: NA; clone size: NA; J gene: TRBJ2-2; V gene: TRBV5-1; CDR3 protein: CASSLDGDTGELFF; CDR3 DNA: TGCGCCAGCAGCTTGGACGGAGACACCGGGGAGCTGTTTTTT
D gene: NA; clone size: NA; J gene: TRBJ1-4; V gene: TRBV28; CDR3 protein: CASSSQTGPNEKLFF; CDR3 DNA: TGTGCCAGCAGCTCCCAGACAGGCCCTAATGAAAAACTGTTTTTT
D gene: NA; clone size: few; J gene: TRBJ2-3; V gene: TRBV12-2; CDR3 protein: CASRLEKTGVTDTQYF; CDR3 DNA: TGTGCAAGTCGCTTAGAGAAGACAGGCGTCACAGATACGCAGTATTTT
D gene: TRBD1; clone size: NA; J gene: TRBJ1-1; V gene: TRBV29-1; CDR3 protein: CSVDRGWGTEAFF; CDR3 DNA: TGCAGCGTAGACAGGGGATGGGGCACTGAAGCTTTCTTT
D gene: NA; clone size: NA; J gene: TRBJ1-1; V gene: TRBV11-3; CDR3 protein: CASRQGSNTEAFF; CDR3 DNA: TGTGCCAGCAGGCAGGGCTCGAACACTGAAGCTTTCTTT
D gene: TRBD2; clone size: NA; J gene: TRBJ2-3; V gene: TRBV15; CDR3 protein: CATSRDRRTSGKGREDTQYF; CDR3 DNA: TGTGCCACCAGCAGAGATCGTCGGACTAGCGGGAAGGGAAGGGAGGATACGCAGTATTTT
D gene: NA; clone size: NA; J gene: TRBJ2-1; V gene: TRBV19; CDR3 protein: CARFWGGGEQFF; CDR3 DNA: TGTGCCAGATTCTGGGGGGGCGGTGAGCAGTTCTTC
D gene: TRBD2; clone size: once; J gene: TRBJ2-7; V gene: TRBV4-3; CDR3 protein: CASSQAAASGYEQYF; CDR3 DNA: TGCGCCAGCAGCCAAGCGGCGGCTAGCGGCTACGAGCAGTACTTC
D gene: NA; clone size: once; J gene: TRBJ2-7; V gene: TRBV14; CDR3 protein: CASSQAHRFYEQYF; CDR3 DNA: TGTGCCAGCAGCCAAGCCCACAGGTTCTACGAGCAGTACTTC
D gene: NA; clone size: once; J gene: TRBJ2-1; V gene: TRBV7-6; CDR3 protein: CASSHLDEQFF; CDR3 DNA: TGTGCCAGCAGCCACCTGGATGAGCAGTTCTTC
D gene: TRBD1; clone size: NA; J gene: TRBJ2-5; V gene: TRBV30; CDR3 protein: CAWQGQQETQYF; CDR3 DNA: TGTGCCTGGCAGGGACAGCAAGAGACCCAGTACTTC
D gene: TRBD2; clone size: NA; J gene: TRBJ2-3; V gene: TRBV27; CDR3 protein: CASSLSSGGISTDTQYF; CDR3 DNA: TGTGCCAGCAGTTTGTCTAGCGGAGGGATTAGCACAGATACGCAGTATTTT
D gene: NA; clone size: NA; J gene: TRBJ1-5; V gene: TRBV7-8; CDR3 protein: CASSFGLGNQPQHF; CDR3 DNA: TGTGCCAGCAGCTTTGGCCTGGGCAATCAGCCCCAGCATTTT
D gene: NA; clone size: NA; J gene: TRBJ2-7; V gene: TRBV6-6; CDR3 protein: CAGSGGGYEQYF; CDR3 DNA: TGTGCCGGCTCAGGAGGGGGCTACGAGCAGTACTTC
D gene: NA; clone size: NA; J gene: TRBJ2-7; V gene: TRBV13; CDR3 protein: CASSFSGDSYEQYF; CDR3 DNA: TGTGCCAGCAGCTTTTCCGGAGACTCCTACGAGCAGTACTTC
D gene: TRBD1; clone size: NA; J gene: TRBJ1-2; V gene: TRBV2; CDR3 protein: CASRGQVYGYTF; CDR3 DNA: TGTGCCAGCAGGGGACAGGTCTATGGCTACACCTTC
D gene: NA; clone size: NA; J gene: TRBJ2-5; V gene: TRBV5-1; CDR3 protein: CASSSSLSSGETQYF; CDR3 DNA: TGCGCCAGCAGCTCCTCATTATCTTCGGGGGAGACCCAGTACTTC
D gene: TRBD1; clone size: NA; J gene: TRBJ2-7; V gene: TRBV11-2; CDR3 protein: CATSRTGTGTLGGYEQYF; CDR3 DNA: TGTGCCACCTCACGAACCGGGACAGGGACTCTTGGCGGCTACGAGCAGTACTTC
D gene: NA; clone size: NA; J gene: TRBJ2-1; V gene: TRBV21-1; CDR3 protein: CASFYTGTSGSGTYNEQFF; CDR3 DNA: TGTGCCAGCTTTTACACTGGGACTAGCGGGAGTGGGACCTACAATGAGCAGTTCTTC
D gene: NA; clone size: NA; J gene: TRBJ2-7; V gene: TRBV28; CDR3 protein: CASRAVYEQYF; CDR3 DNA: TGTGCCAGCAGGGCCGTATACGAGCAGTACTTC
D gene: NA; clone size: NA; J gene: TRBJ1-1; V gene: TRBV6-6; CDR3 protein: CASHRETVNTEAFF; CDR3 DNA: TGTGCCAGCCATAGGGAGACAGTGAACACTGAAGCTTTCTTT
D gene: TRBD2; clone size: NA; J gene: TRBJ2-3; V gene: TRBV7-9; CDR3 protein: CASSPSLGGADTQYF; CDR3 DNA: TGTGCCAGCAGCCCATCTTTGGGAGGGGCAGATACGCAGTATTTT
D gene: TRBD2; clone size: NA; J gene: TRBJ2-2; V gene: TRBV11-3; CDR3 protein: CASSLVLAGHTGELFF; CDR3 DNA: TGTGCCAGCAGCTTAGTACTAGCGGGGCACACCGGGGAGCTGTTTTTT
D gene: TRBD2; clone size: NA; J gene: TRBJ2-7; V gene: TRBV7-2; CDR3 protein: CASSVSPGLGAGYEQYF; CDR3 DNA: TGTGCCAGCAGCGTGTCTCCGGGACTAGGGGCTGGGTACGAGCAGTACTTC
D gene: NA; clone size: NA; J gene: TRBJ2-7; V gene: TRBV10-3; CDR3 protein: CAISQGEDYGQYF; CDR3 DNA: TGTGCCATCAGCCAGGGAGAAGACTACGGGCAGTACTTC
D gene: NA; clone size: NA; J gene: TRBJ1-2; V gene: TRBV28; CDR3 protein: CASWGSDYGYTF; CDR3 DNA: TGTGCCAGTTGGGGCTCGGACTATGGCTACACCTTC
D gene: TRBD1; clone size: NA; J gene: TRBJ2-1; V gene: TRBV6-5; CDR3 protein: CASCTGGGLRPEQFF; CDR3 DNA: TGTGCCAGCTGCACAGGGGGCGGACTGCGGCCTGAGCAGTTCTTC
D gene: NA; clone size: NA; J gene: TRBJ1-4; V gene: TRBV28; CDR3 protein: CASSLQGHEKLFF; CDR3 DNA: TGTGCCAGCAGTTTGCAGGGTCACGAAAAACTGTTTTTT
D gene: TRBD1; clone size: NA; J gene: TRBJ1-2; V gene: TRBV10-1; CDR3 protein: CASSSGTGFVGYTF; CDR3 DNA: TGCGCCAGCAGCTCCGGGACAGGGTTCGTCGGCTACACCTTC
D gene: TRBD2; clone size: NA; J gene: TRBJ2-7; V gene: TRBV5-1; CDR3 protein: CASSTSGSYEQYF; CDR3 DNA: TGCGCCAGCAGCACTAGCGGGAGCTACGAGCAGTACTTC
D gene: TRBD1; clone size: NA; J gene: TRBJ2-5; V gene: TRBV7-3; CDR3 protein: CASSPTGLQETQYF; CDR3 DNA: TGTGCCAGCAGCCCGACAGGGCTCCAAGAGACCCAGTACTTC